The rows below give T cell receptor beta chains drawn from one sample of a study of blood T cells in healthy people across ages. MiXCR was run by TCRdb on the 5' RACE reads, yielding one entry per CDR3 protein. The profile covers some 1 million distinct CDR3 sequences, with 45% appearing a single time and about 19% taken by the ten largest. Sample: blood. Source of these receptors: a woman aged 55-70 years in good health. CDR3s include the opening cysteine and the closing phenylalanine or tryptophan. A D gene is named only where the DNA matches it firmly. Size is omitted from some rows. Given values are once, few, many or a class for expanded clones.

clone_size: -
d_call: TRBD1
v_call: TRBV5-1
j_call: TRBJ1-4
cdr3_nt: TGCGCCAGCAGCTTTGTACTCGGGACAGGGCACGAAAAACTGTTTTTT
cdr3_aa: CASSFVLGTGHEKLFF

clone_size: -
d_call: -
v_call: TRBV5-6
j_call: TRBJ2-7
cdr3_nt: TGTGCCAGCAGCTTGGGGGGCTTTCGGGAATCCTACGAGCAGTACTTC
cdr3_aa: CASSLGGFRESYEQYF

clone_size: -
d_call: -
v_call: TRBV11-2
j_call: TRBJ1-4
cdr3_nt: TGTGCCAGCAGCTTCCGGAGGGGGTTTGATGAAAAACTGTTTTTT
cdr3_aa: CASSFRRGFDEKLFF

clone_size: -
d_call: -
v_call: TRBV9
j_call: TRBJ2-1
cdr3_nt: TGTGCCAGCAGCGCCTCGGCGGTAGCGGCCACCTACAATGAGCAGTTCTTC
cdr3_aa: CASSASAVAATYNEQFF

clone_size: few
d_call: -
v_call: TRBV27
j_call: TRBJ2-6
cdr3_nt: TGTGCCAGCAGCCACCTCTCTGGGGCCAACGTCCTGACTTTC
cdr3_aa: CASSHLSGANVLTF

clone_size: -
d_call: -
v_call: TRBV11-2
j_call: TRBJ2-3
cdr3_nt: TGTGCCAGCAGCAACCCTCGTTCGGGCAGTTTCACAGATACGCAGTATTTT
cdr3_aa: CASSNPRSGSFTDTQYF

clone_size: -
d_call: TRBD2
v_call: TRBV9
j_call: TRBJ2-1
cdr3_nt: TGTGCCAGCAGCGTAGGTGGACTAGGGAACAATGAGCAGTTCTTC
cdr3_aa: CASSVGGLGNNEQFF

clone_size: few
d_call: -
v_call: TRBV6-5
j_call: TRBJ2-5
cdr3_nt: TGTGCCAGCAGTTACTCGAGCAGGGCTGGAGAGACCCAGTACTTC
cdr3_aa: CASSYSSRAGETQYF

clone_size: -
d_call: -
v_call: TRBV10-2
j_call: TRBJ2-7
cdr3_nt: TGCGCCAGCAGTGGGGGACAGGGGCTAGCGGGGTTCTACGAGCAGTACTTC
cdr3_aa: CASSGGQGLAGFYEQYF

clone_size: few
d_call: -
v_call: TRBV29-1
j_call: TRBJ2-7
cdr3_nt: TGCAGCGTACCATTGGGGGCCCAGTACTTC
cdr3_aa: CSVPLGAQYF

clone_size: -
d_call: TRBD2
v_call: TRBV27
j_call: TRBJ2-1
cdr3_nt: TGTGCCAGCAGTATCCGACTAGCGGGAGGTCACAATGAGCAGTTCTTC
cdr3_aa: CASSIRLAGGHNEQFF

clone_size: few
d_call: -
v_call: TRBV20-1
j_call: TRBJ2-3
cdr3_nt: TGCAGTGCTGATTGGGTGGATAGCGACACAGATACGCAGTATTTT
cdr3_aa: CSADWVDSDTDTQYF

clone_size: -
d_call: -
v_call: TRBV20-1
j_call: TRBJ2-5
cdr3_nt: TGCAGTGCCCAGACCCGAGGGACCCAGTACTTC
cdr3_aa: CSAQTRGTQYF

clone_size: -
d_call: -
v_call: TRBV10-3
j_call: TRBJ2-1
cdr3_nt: TGTGCCATCAGGCCCACGGGGGCGGACTCCTACAGTGAGCAGTTCTTC
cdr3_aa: CAIRPTGADSYSEQFF

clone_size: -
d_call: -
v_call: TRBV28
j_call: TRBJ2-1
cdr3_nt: TGTGCCAGCAGTTTAGGGTCGGGGGGCGGTGAGCAGTTCTTC
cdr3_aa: CASSLGSGGGEQFF

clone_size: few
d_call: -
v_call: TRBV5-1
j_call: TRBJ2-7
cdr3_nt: TGCGCCAGCAGCTTGTACAGTTCCTACGAGCAGTACTTC
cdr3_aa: CASSLYSSYEQYF

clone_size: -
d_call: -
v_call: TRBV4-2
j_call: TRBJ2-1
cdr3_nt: TGTGCCAGCAGCCAAGCCCACAGGGGGGGGGGTAATGAGCAGTTCTTC
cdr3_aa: CASSQAHRGGGNEQFF

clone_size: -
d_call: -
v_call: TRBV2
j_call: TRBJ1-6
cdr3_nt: TGTGCCAGTGGAGAGGGACGGAATAATTCACCCCTCCACTTT
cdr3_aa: CASGEGRNNSPLHF

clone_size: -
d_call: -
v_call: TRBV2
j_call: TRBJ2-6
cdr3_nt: TGTGCCAGCAGTTCGGTGGGGGGGGCTCCCGGGGCCAACGTCCTGACTTTC
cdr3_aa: CASSSVGGAPGANVLTF

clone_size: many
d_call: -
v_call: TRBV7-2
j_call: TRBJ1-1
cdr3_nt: TGTGCCAGCAGCTTCCGGGGGGACGGAGCTTTCTTT
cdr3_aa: CASSFRGDGAFF

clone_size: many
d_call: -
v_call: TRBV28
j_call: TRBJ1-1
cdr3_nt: TGTGCCAGCAGTTCCCCCGGCAGGGGCCTGATGAACACTGAAGCTTTCTTT
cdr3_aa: CASSSPGRGLMNTEAFF

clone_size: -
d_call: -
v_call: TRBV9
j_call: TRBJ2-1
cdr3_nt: TGTGCCAGCAGCGTCCCGGCTTCCAATGAGCAGTTCTTC
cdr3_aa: CASSVPASNEQFF

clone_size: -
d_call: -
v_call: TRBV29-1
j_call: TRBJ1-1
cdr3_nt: TGCAGCGTCTTCGGGACCCCGGGCACTGAAGCTTTCTTT
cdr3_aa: CSVFGTPGTEAFF

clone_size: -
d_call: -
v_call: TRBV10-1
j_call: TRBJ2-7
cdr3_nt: TGCGCCAGCAGTGATGACAGGTTGGAGGACGAGCAGTACTTT
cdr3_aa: CASSDDRLEDEQYF

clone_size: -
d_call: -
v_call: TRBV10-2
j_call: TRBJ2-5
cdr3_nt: TGCGCCAGCAGTGAAAGGACAAACGATGAGCAGTACTTC
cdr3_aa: CASSERTNDEQYF

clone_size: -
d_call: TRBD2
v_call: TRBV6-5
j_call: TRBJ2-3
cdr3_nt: TGTGCCAGCAGTTACTCAGGCGGCGGGAGGCCATCGGGCACAGATACGCAGTATTTT
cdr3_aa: CASSYSGGGRPSGTDTQYF

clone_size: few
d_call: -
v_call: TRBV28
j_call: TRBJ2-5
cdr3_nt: TGTGCCAGCAGTTCCACTTTTGCCCCGGGCCTTGAGACCCAGTACTTC
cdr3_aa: CASSSTFAPGLETQYF

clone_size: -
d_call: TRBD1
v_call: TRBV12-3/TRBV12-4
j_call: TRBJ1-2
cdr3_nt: TGTGCCGGCAGCCTGACAGGGGTGGATGGCTACACCTTC
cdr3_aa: CAGSLTGVDGYTF

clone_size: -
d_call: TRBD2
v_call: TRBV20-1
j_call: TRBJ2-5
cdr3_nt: TGCAGTGCTAGTACTAGCGGGAGCGGGGATGGGACCCAGTACTTC
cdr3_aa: CSASTSGSGDGTQYF

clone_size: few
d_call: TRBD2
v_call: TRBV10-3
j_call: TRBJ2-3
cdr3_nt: TGTGCCATCAGTGAGGGGACTACCACAGATACGCAGTATTTT
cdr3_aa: CAISEGTTTDTQYF

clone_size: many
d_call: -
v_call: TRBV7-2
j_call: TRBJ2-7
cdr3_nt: TGTGCCAGCAGCCCGTTTTCTCTTGGGGAGCAGTACTTC
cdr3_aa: CASSPFSLGEQYF

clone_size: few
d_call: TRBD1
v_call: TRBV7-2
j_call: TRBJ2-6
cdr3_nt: TGTGCCAGCAGCTTCAGGGGGCCGGGCCACAACGTCCTGACTTTC
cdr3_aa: CASSFRGPGHNVLTF

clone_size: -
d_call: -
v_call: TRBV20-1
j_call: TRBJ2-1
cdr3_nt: TGCAGTGCTCTCCCCTCGACTATCCCGTCCTACAATGAGCAGTTCTTC
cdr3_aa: CSALPSTIPSYNEQFF

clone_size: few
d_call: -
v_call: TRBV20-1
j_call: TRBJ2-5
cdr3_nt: TGCAGTGCTAAGGGTTTCCAAGAGACCCAGTACTTC
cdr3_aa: CSAKGFQETQYF

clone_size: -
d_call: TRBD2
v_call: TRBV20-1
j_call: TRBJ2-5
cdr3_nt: TGCAGTGCTAGCCACGGGAGGGCAATGGAGACCCAGTACTTC
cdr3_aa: CSASHGRAMETQYF

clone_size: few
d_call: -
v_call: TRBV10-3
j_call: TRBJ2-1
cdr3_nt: TGTGCCATCAGTGAGGACCGGGGGATTTACAATGAGCAGTTCTTC
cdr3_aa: CAISEDRGIYNEQFF

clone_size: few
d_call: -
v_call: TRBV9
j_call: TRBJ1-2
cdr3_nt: TGTGCCAGCAGCGGCGGGGTGAGCTATGGCTACACCTTC
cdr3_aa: CASSGGVSYGYTF

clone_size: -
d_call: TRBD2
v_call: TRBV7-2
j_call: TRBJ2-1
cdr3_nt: TGTGCCAGCAGCATTCAGAGACTGAGCGGGATAGGGAATGAGCAGTTCTTC
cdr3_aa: CASSIQRLSGIGNEQFF

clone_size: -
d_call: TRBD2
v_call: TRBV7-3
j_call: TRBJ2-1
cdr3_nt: TGTGCCAGCAGCTTAAAGCCTAGCGGGAGCTACAATGAGCAGTTCTTC
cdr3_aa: CASSLKPSGSYNEQFF

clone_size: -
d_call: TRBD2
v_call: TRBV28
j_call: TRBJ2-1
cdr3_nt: TGTGCCAGCAGTTTAAATCCCGCGGAGAGGCCTGGAGCGGGATACTATGATGAGCAGTTCTTC
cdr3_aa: CASSLNPAERPGAGYYDEQFF

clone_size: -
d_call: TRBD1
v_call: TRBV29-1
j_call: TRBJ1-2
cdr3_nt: TGCAGCGTTGACGTACAGGGGCCGTCTTCTGGCTACACCTTC
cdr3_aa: CSVDVQGPSSGYTF

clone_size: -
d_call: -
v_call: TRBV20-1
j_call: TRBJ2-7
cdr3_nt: TGCAGTGCTAGAGCTCCGGCCTCCTACGAGCAGTACTTC
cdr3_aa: CSARAPASYEQYF

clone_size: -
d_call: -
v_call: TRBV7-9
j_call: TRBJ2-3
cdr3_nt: TGTGCCAGCAGCTTATTGGCTGCGGACAAAGAGCAGTATTTT
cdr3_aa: CASSLLAADKEQYF

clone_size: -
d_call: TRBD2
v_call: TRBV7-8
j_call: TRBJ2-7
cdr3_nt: TGTGCCAGCAGCCCGAAAACCGGGACTAGCGCCGTAAGCTCCTACGAGCAGTACTTC
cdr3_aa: CASSPKTGTSAVSSYEQYF

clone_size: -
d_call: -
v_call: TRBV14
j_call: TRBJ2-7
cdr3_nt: TGTGCCAGCAGCCAAGGAGGCCTCCGGGAAAAGCACTCCTACGAGCAGTACTTC
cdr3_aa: CASSQGGLREKHSYEQYF

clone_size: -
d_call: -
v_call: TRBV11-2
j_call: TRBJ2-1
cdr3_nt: TGTGCCAGCAGCTTAGCCCGTGGAGGGGGGCACAATGAGCAGTTCTTC
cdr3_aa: CASSLARGGGHNEQFF

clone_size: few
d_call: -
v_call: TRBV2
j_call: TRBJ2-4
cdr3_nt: TGTGCCAGCAGTGCAGTAGGGACTGCTCTAGCCAAAAACATTCAGTACTTC
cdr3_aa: CASSAVGTALAKNIQYF

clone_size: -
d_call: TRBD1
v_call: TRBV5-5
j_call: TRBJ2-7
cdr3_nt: TGTGCCAGCAGCTTTACAGGGGTCGCTGAATCCTTTTACGAGCAGTACTTC
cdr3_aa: CASSFTGVAESFYEQYF

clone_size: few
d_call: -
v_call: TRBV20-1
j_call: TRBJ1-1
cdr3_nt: TGCAGTGCTGCCCTGAAGCTGAACACTGAAGCTTTCTTT
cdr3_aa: CSAALKLNTEAFF

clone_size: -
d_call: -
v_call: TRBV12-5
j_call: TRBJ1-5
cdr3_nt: TGTGCTAGTGGTTTGGTACATGTCGACGTGTCACGGTATAGCAATCAGCCCCAGCATTTT
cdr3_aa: CASGLVHVDVSRYSNQPQHF

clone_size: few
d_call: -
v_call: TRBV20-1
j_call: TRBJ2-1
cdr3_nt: TGCAGTGCTAGAGTATCGGCGGGATTCTCCTACAATGAGCAGTTCTTC
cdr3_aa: CSARVSAGFSYNEQFF

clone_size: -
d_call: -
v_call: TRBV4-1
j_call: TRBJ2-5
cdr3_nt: TGCGCCAGCAGAATAGCTTCGACAATCGATGAGCAGTACTTC
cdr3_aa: CASRIASTIDEQYF

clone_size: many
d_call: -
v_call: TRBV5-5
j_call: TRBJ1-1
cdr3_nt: TGTGCCAGCAGCACGACAGCCAGTGAAGCTTTCTTT
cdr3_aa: CASSTTASEAFF

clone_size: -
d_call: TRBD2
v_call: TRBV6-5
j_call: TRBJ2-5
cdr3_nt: TGTGCCAGCAGTCGACTAGCGGGGCCCCAAGAGACCCAGTACTTC
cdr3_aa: CASSRLAGPQETQYF

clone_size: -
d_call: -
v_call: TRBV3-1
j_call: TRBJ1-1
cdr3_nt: TGTGCCAGCAACTGGGTAACGGGGAACACTGAAGCTTTCTTT
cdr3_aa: CASNWVTGNTEAFF